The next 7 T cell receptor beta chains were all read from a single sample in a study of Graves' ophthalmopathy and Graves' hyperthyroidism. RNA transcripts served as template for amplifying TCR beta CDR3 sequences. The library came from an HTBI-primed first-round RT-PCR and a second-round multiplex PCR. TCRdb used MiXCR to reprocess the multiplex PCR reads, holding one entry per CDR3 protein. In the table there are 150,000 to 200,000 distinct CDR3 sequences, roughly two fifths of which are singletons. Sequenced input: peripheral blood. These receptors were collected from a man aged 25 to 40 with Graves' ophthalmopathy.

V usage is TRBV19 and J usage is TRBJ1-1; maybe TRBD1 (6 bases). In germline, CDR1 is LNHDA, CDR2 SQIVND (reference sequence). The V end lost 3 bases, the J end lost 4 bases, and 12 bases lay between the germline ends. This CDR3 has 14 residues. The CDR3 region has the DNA TGTGCCAGTAGTATCGGGGGCGTGGGCACTGAAGCTTTCTTT. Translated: CASSIGGVGTEAFF.

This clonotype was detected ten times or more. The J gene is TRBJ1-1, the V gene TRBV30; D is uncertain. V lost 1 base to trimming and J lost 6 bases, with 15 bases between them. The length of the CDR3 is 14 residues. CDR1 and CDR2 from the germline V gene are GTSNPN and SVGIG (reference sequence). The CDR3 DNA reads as TGTGCCTGGAGTGAGGACTCAGATTTGGCTGAAGCTTTCTTT. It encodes CAWSEDSDLAEAFF.

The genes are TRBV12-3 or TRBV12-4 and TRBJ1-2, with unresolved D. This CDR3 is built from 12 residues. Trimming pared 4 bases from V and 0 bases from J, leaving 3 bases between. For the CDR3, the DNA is TGTGCCAGCAGTTGGTCTAACTATGGCTACACCTTC. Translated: CASSWSNYGYTF.

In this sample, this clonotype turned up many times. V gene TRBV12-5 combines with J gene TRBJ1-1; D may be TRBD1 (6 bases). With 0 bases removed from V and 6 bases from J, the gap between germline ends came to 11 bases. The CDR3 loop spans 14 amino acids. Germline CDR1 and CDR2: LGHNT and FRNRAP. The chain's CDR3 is CASGLVPGEAEAFF. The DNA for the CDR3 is TGTGCTAGTGGTTTGGTACCAGGGGAGGCTGAAGCTTTCTTT.

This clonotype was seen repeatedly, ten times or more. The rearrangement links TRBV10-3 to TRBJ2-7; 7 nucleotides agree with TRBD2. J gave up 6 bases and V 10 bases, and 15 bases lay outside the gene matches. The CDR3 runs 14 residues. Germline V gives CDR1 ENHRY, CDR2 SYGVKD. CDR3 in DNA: TGTGCCACCAGCGGGACTGGGGAGTTTGCCGAGCAGTACTTC. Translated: CATSGTGEFAEQYF.

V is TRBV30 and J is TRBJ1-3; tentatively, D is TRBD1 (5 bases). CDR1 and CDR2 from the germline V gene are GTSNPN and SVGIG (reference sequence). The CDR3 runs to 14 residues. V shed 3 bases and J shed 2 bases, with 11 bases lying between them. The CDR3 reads CAWSISGTGNTIYF. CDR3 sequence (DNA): TGTGCCTGGAGCATATCAGGGACTGGAAACACCATATATTTT.

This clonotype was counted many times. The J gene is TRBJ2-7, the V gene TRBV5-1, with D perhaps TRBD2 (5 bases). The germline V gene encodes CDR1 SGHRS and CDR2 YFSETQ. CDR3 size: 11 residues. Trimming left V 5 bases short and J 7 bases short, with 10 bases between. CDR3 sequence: CASSRSGEQYF. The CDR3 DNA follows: TGCGCCAGCAGTCGGTCGGGGGAGCAGTACTTC.